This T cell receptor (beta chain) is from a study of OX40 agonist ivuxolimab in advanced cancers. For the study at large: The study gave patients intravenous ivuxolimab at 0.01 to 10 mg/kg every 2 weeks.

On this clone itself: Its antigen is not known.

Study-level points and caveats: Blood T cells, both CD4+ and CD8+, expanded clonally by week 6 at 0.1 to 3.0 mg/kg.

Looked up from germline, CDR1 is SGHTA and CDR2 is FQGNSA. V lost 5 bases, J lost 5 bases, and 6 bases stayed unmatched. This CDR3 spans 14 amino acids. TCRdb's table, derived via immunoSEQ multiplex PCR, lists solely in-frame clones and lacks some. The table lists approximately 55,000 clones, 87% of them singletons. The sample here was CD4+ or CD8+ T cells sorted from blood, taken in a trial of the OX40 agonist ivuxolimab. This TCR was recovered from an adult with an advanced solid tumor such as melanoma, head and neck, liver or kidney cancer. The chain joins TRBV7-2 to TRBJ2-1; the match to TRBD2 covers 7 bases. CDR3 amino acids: CASSLGRVDNEQFF. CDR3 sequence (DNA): TGTGCCAGCAGCCTGGGGAGGGTAGACAATGAGCAGTTCTTC.